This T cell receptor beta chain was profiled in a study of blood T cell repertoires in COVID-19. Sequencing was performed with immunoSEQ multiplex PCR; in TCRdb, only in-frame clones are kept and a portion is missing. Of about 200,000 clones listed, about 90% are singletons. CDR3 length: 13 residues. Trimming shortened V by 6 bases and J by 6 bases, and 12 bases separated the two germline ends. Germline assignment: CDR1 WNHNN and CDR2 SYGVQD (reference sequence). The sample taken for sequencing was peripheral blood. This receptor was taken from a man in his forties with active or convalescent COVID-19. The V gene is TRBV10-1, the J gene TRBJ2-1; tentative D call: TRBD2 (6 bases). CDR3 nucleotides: TGCGCCAGCAGCATGGACTACGCCAATGAGCAGTTCTTC. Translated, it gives CASSMDYANEQFF.